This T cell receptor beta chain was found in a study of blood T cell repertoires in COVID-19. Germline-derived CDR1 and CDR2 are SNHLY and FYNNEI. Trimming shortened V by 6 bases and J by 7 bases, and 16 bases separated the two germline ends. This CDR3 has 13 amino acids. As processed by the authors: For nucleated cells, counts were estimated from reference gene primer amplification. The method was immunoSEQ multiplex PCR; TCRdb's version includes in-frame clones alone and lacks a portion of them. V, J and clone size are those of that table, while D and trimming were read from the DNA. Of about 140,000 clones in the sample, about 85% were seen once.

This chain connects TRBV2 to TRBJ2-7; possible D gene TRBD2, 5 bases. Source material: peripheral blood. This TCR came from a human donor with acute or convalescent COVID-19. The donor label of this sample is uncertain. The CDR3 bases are TGTGCCAGCAGCCCGGTAGAGGGCCGGGAGCAGTACGTC. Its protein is CASSPVEGREQYV.